A selection of T cell receptor beta chains follows, all from one sample in a study of radiotherapy plus CTLA-4 blockade in lung cancer. The assay was immunoSEQ multiplex PCR, and TCRdb's table has in-frame clones only and misses some. The sample consists of roughly 50,000 clones, 70% to 90% of them appearing once. The sample was peripheral blood, taken from a patient treated with radiotherapy plus ipilimumab. Source of these receptors: a human donor with non-small cell lung cancer whose response to radiotherapy plus ipilimumab could not be evaluated. The CDR3 runs from the conserved cysteine through the conserved F or W. A D gene is named only where the DNA matches it firmly. Rows may omit the clone size; those that give it use once, few, many or a size class.

J gene: TRBJ2-5
clone size: -
D gene: -
V gene: TRBV7-2
CDR3 DNA: TGTGCCAGCAGCTTAAGAGGGGGTGTCCAAGAGACCCAGTACTTC
CDR3 protein: CASSLRGGVQETQYF

J gene: TRBJ2-1
clone size: -
D gene: TRBD1
V gene: TRBV9
CDR3 DNA: TGTGCCAGCAGCCCTGGACAGGGGTCCTACAATGAGCAGTTCTTC
CDR3 protein: CASSPGQGSYNEQFF

J gene: TRBJ2-3
clone size: -
D gene: TRBD2
V gene: TRBV7-2
CDR3 DNA: TGTGCCAGCAGCGATCGGTCTCAGTCTAGCGGGCGACGGGATACGCAGTATTTT
CDR3 protein: CASSDRSQSSGRRDTQYF

J gene: TRBJ2-1
clone size: -
D gene: TRBD1
V gene: TRBV5-6
CDR3 DNA: TGTGCCAGCAGCCGACAGGGATGGAGCAGGAATGAGCAGTTCTTC
CDR3 protein: CASSRQGWSRNEQFF

J gene: TRBJ2-7
clone size: -
D gene: TRBD2
V gene: TRBV5-1
CDR3 DNA: TGCGCCAGCAGCTTAGGGACTAGCGATTCCTACGAGCAGTACTTC
CDR3 protein: CASSLGTSDSYEQYF

J gene: TRBJ1-2
clone size: once
D gene: -
V gene: TRBV5-1
CDR3 DNA: TGCGCCAGCAGCTTGGAGGCAGGGGACTATGGCTACACCTTC
CDR3 protein: CASSLEAGDYGYTF

J gene: TRBJ1-2
clone size: -
D gene: -
V gene: TRBV5-1
CDR3 DNA: TGCGCCAGCAGCTTGGACAGCTATGGCTACACCTTC
CDR3 protein: CASSLDSYGYTF

J gene: TRBJ2-1
clone size: -
D gene: TRBD2
V gene: TRBV7-2
CDR3 DNA: TGTGCCAGCAGCTTAGAGGGACTAGCGCGGGGGGAGCAGTTCTTC
CDR3 protein: CASSLEGLARGEQFF

J gene: TRBJ2-1
clone size: -
D gene: TRBD1
V gene: TRBV9
CDR3 DNA: TGTGCCAGCAGCGCACGCTTAGGACAGGGCTATGAGCAGTTCTTC
CDR3 protein: CASSARLGQGYEQFF

J gene: TRBJ1-2
clone size: -
D gene: TRBD1
V gene: TRBV9
CDR3 DNA: TGTGCCAGCAGCCCCTTACCCCGGGACAGGGGATATGGCTACACCTTC
CDR3 protein: CASSPLPRDRGYGYTF

J gene: TRBJ1-1
clone size: -
D gene: TRBD1
V gene: TRBV11-3
CDR3 DNA: TGTGCCAGCAGCCAGACAGGGGAAGGTGGAAAAGCTTTCTTT
CDR3 protein: CASSQTGEGGKAFF

J gene: TRBJ2-7
clone size: -
D gene: TRBD2
V gene: TRBV5-4
CDR3 DNA: TGTGCCAGCAGCTCGTCAGGGACTAGCGGGTACTACGAGCAGTACTTC
CDR3 protein: CASSSSGTSGYYEQYF

J gene: TRBJ2-7
clone size: -
D gene: -
V gene: TRBV5-1
CDR3 DNA: TGCGCCAGCAGCCGAGCAGGGGCAACGGGTGTGCAGTACTTC
CDR3 protein: CASSRAGATGVQYF

J gene: TRBJ2-7
clone size: -
D gene: TRBD1
V gene: TRBV27
CDR3 DNA: TGTGCCAGCAGTTTTGACAGGGGCTACGAGCAGTACTTC
CDR3 protein: CASSFDRGYEQYF

J gene: TRBJ2-3
clone size: -
D gene: -
V gene: TRBV7-9
CDR3 DNA: TGTGCCAGCAGCTTCCCCCCCGGTACTAGCACAGATACGCAGTATTTT
CDR3 protein: CASSFPPGTSTDTQYF

J gene: TRBJ1-1
clone size: -
D gene: TRBD1
V gene: TRBV5-1
CDR3 DNA: TGCGCCAGCAGCAAGGACAGGGGCCATGAAGCTTTCTTT
CDR3 protein: CASSKDRGHEAFF

J gene: TRBJ2-7
clone size: once
D gene: -
V gene: TRBV12-5
CDR3 DNA: TGTGCTAGTGATCAGGGACAATCCTACGAGCAGTACTTC
CDR3 protein: CASDQGQSYEQYF

J gene: TRBJ2-7
clone size: -
D gene: TRBD2
V gene: TRBV7-9
CDR3 DNA: TGTGCCAGCAGCTCCAGCGGGAGGACCTACGAGCAGTACTTC
CDR3 protein: CASSSSGRTYEQYF

J gene: TRBJ2-7
clone size: -
D gene: -
V gene: TRBV4-3
CDR3 DNA: TGCGCCAGCAGCCAAGTCTTGCCAGCGTCCGGTAGCTCCTACGAGCAGTACTTC
CDR3 protein: CASSQVLPASGSSYEQYF

J gene: TRBJ1-6
clone size: -
D gene: -
V gene: TRBV7-2
CDR3 DNA: TGTGCCAGCAGCTACAGGATCTATAATTCACCCCTCCACTTT
CDR3 protein: CASSYRIYNSPLHF

J gene: TRBJ2-3
clone size: -
D gene: TRBD2
V gene: TRBV15
CDR3 DNA: TGTGCCACCAGCAGACACTTAGCGGGAGGGCTGGATACGCAGTATTTT
CDR3 protein: CATSRHLAGGLDTQYF

J gene: TRBJ2-1
clone size: -
D gene: -
V gene: TRBV7-2
CDR3 DNA: TGTGCCAGCAGCTCTCCCCTCCACAATGAGCAGTTCTTC
CDR3 protein: CASSSPLHNEQFF

J gene: TRBJ2-7
clone size: -
D gene: -
V gene: TRBV2
CDR3 DNA: TGTGCCAGCAGCGGCGACATGACCTACGAGCAGTACTTC
CDR3 protein: CASSGDMTYEQYF

J gene: TRBJ2-5
clone size: -
D gene: TRBD1
V gene: TRBV5-6
CDR3 DNA: TGTGCCAGCAGCATCCGGACAGGGTCAAGGGAGACCCAGTACTTC
CDR3 protein: CASSIRTGSRETQYF

J gene: TRBJ2-7
clone size: -
D gene: TRBD2
V gene: TRBV11-2
CDR3 DNA: TGTGCCAGCAGCCACCTCGGGGGGGAGCAGTACTTC
CDR3 protein: CASSHLGGEQYF

J gene: TRBJ1-1
clone size: -
D gene: TRBD1
V gene: TRBV5-1
CDR3 DNA: TGCGCCAGCAGCGGGGGGACAGGCACTGAAGCTTTCTTT
CDR3 protein: CASSGGTGTEAFF

J gene: TRBJ2-2
clone size: -
D gene: TRBD2
V gene: TRBV7-8
CDR3 DNA: TGTGCCAGCAGCTTACTCTACCCTAGCGGGGGTGGCGGGGAGCTGTTTTTT
CDR3 protein: CASSLLYPSGGGGELFF

J gene: TRBJ2-3
clone size: -
D gene: -
V gene: TRBV6-4
CDR3 DNA: TGTGCCAGCAGTGACGAAGGCAGGGTAAAAGATACGCAGTATTTT
CDR3 protein: CASSDEGRVKDTQYF

J gene: TRBJ2-4
clone size: -
D gene: -
V gene: TRBV4-1
CDR3 DNA: TGCGCCAGCAGCCAAGTGGGCCTTCTAGCCAAAAACATTCAGTACTTC
CDR3 protein: CASSQVGLLAKNIQYF

J gene: TRBJ2-2
clone size: -
D gene: -
V gene: TRBV12-5
CDR3 DNA: TGTGCTAGTGGTGCTTCAGTTTACACCGGGGAGCTGTTTTTT
CDR3 protein: CASGASVYTGELFF

J gene: TRBJ2-5
clone size: -
D gene: TRBD2
V gene: TRBV4-2
CDR3 DNA: TGTGCCAGCAGCCAAGATCGGCGGCGGGGGGGCGGCGAGACCCAGTACTTC
CDR3 protein: CASSQDRRRGGGETQYF